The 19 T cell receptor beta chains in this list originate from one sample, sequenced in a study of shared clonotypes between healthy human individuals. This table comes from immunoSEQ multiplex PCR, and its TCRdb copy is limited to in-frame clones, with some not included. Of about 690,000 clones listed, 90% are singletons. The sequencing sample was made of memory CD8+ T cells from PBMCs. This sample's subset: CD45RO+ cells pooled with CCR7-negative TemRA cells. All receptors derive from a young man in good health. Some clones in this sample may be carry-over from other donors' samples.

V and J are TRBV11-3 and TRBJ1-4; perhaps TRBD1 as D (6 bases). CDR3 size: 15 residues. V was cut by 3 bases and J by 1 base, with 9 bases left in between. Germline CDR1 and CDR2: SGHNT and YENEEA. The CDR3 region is CASSFFRGTNEKLFF. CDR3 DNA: TGTGCCAGCAGCTTTTTCAGGGGAACTAATGAAAAACTGTTTTTT.

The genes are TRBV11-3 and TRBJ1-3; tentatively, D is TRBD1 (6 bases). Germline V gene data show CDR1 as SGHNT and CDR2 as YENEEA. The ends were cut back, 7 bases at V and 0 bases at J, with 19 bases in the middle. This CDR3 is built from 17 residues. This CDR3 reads CASTREWGASSGNTIYF. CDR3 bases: TGTGCCAGCACCCGTGAATGGGGGGCTTCCTCTGGAAACACCATATATTTT.

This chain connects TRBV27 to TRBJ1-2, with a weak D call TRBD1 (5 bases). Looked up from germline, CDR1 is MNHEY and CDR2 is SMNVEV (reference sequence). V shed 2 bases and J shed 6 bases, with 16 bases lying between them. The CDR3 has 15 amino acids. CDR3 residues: CASSLGAGSFDGYTF. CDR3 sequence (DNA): TGTGCCAGCAGTTTAGGGGCAGGGTCCTTCGATGGCTACACCTTC.

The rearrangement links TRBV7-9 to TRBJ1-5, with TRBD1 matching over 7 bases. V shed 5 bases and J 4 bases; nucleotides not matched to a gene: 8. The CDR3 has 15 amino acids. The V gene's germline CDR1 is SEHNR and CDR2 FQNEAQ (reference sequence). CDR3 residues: CASSDDRDRNQPQHF. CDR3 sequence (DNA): TGTGCCAGCAGCGACGACAGGGACCGAAATCAGCCCCAGCATTTT.

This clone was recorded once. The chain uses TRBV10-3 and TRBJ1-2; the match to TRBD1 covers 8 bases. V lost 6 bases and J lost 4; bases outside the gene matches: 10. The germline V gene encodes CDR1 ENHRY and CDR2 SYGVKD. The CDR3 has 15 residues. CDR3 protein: CAIRISGGAGYGYTF. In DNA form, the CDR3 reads TGTGCCATCAGGATCTCAGGGGGCGCGGGCTATGGCTACACCTTC.

CDR3 sequence: CASSPPGRSYEQYF. CDR3 nucleotides: TGTGCCAGCAGCCCCCCCGGCAGATCCTACGAGCAGTACTTC. The V and J genes are TRBV11-2 and TRBJ2-7; D gene unclear. The CDR3 covers 14 residues. The V and J ends lost 5 bases and 1 base respectively, with 12 bases between them. From germline, CDR1 is SGHAT and CDR2 FQNNGV.

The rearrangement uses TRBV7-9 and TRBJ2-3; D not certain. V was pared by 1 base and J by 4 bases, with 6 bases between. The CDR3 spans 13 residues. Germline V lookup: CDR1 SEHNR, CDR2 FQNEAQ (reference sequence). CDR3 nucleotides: TGTGCCAGCAGCTTAGTAAATCCAGATACGCAGTATTTT. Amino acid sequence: CASSLVNPDTQYF.

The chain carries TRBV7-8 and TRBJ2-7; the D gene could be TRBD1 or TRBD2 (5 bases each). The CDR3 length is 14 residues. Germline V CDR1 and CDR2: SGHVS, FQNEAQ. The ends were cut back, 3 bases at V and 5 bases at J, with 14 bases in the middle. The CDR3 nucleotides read TGTGCCAGCAGCTTTTCGGGGCCTCTCGACGAGCAGTACTTC. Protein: CASSFSGPLDEQYF. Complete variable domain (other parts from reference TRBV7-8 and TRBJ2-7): GAGVSQSPRYKVAKRGQDVALRCDPISGHVSLFWYQQALGQGPEFLTYFQNEAQLDKSGLPSDRFFAERPEGSVSTLKIQRTQQEDSAVYLCASSFSGPLDEQYFGPGTRLTVT.

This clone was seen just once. CDR3 sequence reads: CASSLGLRSYEQYF. The CDR3, as DNA: TGCGCCAGCAGCTTAGGTCTAAGGTCCTACGAGCAGTACTTC. The chain recombines TRBV5-1 with TRBJ2-7; D is unclear. The germline gives CDR1 SGHRS, CDR2 YFSETQ. The CDR3 runs 14 residues. Trimming took 2 bases from V and 1 from J, leaving 10 bases between them.

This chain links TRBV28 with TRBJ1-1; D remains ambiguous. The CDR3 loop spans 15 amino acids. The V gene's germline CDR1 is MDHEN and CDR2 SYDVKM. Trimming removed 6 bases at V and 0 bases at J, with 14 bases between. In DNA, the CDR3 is TGTGCCAGCAGCACAATCGCAATCATGAACACTGAAGCTTTCTTT. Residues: CASSTIAIMNTEAFF.

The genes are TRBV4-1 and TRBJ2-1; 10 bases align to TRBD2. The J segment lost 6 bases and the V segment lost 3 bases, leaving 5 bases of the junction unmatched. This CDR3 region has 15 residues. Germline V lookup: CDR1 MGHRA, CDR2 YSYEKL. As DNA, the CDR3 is TGCGCCAGCAGCCATCCTAGCGGGAGTACCAATGAGCAGTTCTTC. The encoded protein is CASSHPSGSTNEQFF.

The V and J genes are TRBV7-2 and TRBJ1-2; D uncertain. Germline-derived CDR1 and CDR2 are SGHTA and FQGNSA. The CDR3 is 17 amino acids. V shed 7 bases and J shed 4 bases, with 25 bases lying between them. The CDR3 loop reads CASIPPSTQIRAYGYTF. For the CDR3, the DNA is TGTGCCAGCATCCCTCCCTCAACTCAGATCCGGGCCTATGGCTACACCTTC. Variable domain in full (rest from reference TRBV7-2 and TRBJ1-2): GAGVSQSPSNKVTEKGKDVELRCDPISGHTALYWYRQSLGQGLEFLIYFQGNSAPDKSGLPSDRFSAERTGGSVSTLTIQRTQQEDSAVYLCASIPPSTQIRAYGYTFGSGTRLTVV.

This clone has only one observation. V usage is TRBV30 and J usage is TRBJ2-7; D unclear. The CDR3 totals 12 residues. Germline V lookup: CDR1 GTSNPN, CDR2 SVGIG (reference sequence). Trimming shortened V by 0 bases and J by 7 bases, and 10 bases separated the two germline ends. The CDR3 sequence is CAWSVLPLEQYF. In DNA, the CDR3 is TGTGCCTGGAGTGTGTTGCCGCTGGAGCAGTACTTC.

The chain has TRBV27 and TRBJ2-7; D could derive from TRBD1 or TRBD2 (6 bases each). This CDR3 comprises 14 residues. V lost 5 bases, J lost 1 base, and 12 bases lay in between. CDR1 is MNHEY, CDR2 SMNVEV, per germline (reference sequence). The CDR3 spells CASSQRGQSYEQYF. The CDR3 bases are TGTGCCAGCAGTCAACGGGGGCAATCCTACGAGCAGTACTTC.

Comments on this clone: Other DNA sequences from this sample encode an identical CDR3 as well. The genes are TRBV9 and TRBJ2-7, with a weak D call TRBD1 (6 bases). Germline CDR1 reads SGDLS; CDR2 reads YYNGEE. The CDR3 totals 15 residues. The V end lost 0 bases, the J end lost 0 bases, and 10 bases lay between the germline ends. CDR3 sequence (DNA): TGTGCCAGCAGCGTAGCTACAGGGAGCTCCTACGAGCAGTACTTC. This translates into CASSVATGSSYEQYF.

The CDR3: CASSHSGAGGNEKLFF. CDR3 in DNA: TGTGCCAGCAGCCATAGCGGAGCGGGTGGTAATGAAAAACTGTTTTTT. This chain connects TRBV7-9 to TRBJ1-4; D uncertain. V was clipped by 5 bases and J by 4 bases, with 17 bases between them. This CDR3 region has 16 residues. The germline V gene has CDR1 SEHNR and CDR2 FQNEAQ (reference sequence).

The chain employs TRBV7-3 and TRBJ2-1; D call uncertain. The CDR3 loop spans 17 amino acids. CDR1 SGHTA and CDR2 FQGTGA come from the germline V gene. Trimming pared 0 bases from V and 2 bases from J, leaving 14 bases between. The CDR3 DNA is TGTGCCAGCAGCTTAACGTCAGCCCGTCTACCCTACAATGAGCAGTTCTTC. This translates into CASSLTSARLPYNEQFF.

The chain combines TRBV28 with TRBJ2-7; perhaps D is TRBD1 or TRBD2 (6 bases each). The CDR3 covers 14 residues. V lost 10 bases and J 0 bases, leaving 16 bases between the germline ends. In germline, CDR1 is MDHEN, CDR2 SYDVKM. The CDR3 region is CATGRWGASYEQYF. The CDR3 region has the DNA TGTGCCACCGGCAGGTGGGGGGCCTCCTACGAGCAGTACTTC.

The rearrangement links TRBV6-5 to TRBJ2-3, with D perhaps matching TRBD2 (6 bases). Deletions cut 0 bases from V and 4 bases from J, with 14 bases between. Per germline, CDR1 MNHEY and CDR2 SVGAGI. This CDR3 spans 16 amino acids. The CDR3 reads CASSYSPGGPADTQYF. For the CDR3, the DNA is TGTGCCAGCAGTTACTCGCCCGGAGGGCCGGCAGATACGCAGTATTTT.